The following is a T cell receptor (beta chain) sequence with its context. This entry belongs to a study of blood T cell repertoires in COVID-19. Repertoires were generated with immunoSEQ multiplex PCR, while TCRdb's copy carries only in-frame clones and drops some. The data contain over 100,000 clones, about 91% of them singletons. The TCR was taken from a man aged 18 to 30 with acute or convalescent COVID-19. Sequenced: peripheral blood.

In DNA, the CDR3 is TGTGCCAGCAGTAGGGGATTTAGCGGGGACAATGAGCAGTTCTTC. It specifies CASSRGFSGDNEQFF. The chain carries TRBV7-8 and TRBJ2-1, with TRBD2 identical over 8 bases. Germline V gives CDR1 SGHVS, CDR2 FQNEAQ. CDR3 size: 15 residues. After removal of 6 bases from V and 5 bases from J, the junction contained 9 bases not matched to a gene.